A single sample is the source of the 15 T cell receptor beta chains below, sequenced in a study of cytomegalovirus exposure and HLA in healthy donors. The PCR employed 60 Vbeta primers together with 13 Jbeta primers. The table came from immunoSEQ multiplex PCR; TCRdb's copy has only in-frame clones and leaves some out. The sample shows 94,000 or so clones, about two thirds of them seen only once. The sample consisted of PBMCs. Receptor source: a man in his sixties in good health and CMV-seronegative.

The CDR3 loop is CASRGQGLVEKLFF. The CDR3 nucleotides are TGCGCCAGCAGGGGACAGGGGTTAGTCGAAAAACTGTTTTTT. The J gene is TRBJ1-4, the V gene TRBV5-1; 10 nucleotides agree with TRBD1. J was trimmed by 8 bases and V by 5 bases; bases with no gene match: 6. There are 14 residues in the CDR3. The V gene's germline CDR1 is SGHRS and CDR2 YFSETQ.

V is TRBV15 and J is TRBJ2-7, with TRBD1 matching 10 bases. The CDR3 has 14 amino acids. Unmatched junction bases numbered 11, after V lost 8 bases and J lost 7 bases. Looked up from germline, CDR1 is LNHNV and CDR2 is YYDKDF (reference sequence). The CDR3 sequence is CATWAGTGVREQYF. CDR3 coding DNA: TGTGCCACCTGGGCCGGGACAGGGGTGCGTGAGCAGTACTTC.

This clone was counted once. Germline and junction disagree at one end, which may indicate a read error. V is TRBV7-9 and J is TRBJ2-7; TRBD1 is a possible D gene (5 bases). The V gene's germline CDR1 is SEHNR and CDR2 FQNEAQ (reference sequence). The CDR3 has 11 amino acids. The CDR3 DNA is TGTTCCAGCAGCTTCAGGGACGAGCAGTACTTC. Translated: CSSSFRDEQYF.

Worth noting for this clone: This CDR3 is also generated by other DNA sequences in the sample. V and J are TRBV9 and TRBJ1-2, with D maybe TRBD1 (6 bases). Looked up from germline, CDR1 is SGDLS and CDR2 is YYNGEE. The CDR3 covers 15 residues. Deletions cut 6 bases from V and 8 bases from J, with 23 bases between. Here the CDR3 reads CASTGNTHRVRGYTF. DNA of the CDR3: TGTGCCAGCACCGGAAACACCCACAGGGTGCGGGGCTACACCTTC. The entire variable domain, with the rest obtained from reference TRBV9 and TRBJ1-2, is as follows: DSGVTQTPKHLITATGQRVTLRCSPRSGDLSVYWYQQSLDQGLQFLIQYYNGEERAKGNILERFSAQQFPDLHSELNLSSLELGDSALYFCASTGNTHRVRGYTFGSGTRLTVV.

This clone was detected only once. The genes are TRBV2 and TRBJ2-5; 8 bases agree with TRBD2. This CDR3 contains 15 residues. V was pared by 7 bases and J by 5 bases, with 12 bases of the junction left unmatched. Germline V lookup: CDR1 SNHLY, CDR2 FYNNEI. CDR3 nucleotide sequence: TGTGCCAGCACGGGGACGGGAGGGCCGATGGAGACCCAGTACTTC. Protein product: CASTGTGGPMETQYF.

This clone was counted between two and nine times. The chain couples TRBV5-1 to TRBJ1-1; possible D gene TRBD1, 5 bases. This CDR3 is 16 amino acids long. Trimming removed 0 bases at V and 5 bases at J, with 17 bases between. Germline V gene lookup returns CDR1 SGHRS and CDR2 YFSETQ. CDR3 coding DNA: TGCGCCAGCAGCTTGGATTCGACACGTCGGGGGACTGAAGCTTTCTTT. This codes for CASSLDSTRRGTEAFF.

The rearrangement joins TRBV5-8 to TRBJ2-5; a possible D gene is TRBD1 (6 bases). TRBJ2-7 explains the end of the DNA better; the J call may be wrong. This CDR3 contains 14 residues. Germline values: CDR1 SGHTS, CDR2 YDEGEE. The CDR3 DNA sequence: TGTGCCAGCAGCTCCCGGGACACACTATACGAGCAGTACTTC. Encoded protein: CASSSRDTLYEQYF.

V is TRBV27 and J is TRBJ2-7, with 12 bases that match TRBD1. Trimming cost V 4 bases and J 4 bases; bases outside gene matches: 8. Germline V gene lookup returns CDR1 MNHEY and CDR2 SMNVEV (reference sequence). This CDR3 has 16 residues. DNA of the CDR3: TGTGCCAGCAGTTCCACCGGGACAGGGGGCGTTTACGAGCAGTACTTC. This codes for CASSSTGTGGVYEQYF.

A single count supports this clone. The chain is built from TRBV7-6 and TRBJ2-1, with 9 bases identical to TRBD2. This CDR3 is built from 20 residues. CDR1 and CDR2 from the germline V gene are SGHVS and FNYEAQ. The V segment lost 1 base and the J segment 3 bases; nucleotides outside the gene matches: 16. CDR3: CASSLDPPRIAGDHYNEQFF. CDR3 coding DNA: TGTGCCAGCAGCTTAGACCCCCCTCGCATAGCGGGAGACCACTACAATGAGCAGTTCTTC.

This chain uses TRBV30 with TRBJ1-1, with D uncertain. Trimming removed 5 bases from V and 4 bases from J, with 11 bases in between. Germline V gene lookup returns CDR1 GTSNPN and CDR2 SVGIG (reference sequence). CDR3 length equals 12 residues. CDR3 nucleotide sequence: TGTGCCTGGGGAGCGGTTCCCACTGAAGCTTTCTTT. The encoded protein is CAWGAVPTEAFF.

This chain uses TRBV10-3 with TRBJ1-2; D gene unclear. CDR1 is ENHRY and CDR2 is SYGVKD in the germline V gene. This CDR3 spans 11 amino acids. Between the trimmed V and J ends, which lost 6 bases and 4 bases, there was a span of 6 bases. The CDR3 sequence: CAISSSYGYTF. The CDR3 DNA follows: TGTGCCATCAGCTCGAGCTATGGCTACACCTTC.

This chain links TRBV30 with TRBJ2-5; 16 bases are shared with TRBD2. Losses at the gene ends were 3 bases for V and 10 bases for J; bases not matched to a gene: 8. The CDR3 consists of 15 residues. Germline values: CDR1 GTSNPN, CDR2 SVGIG (reference sequence). CDR3: CAWSVPGLAGGVQYF. Here the CDR3 DNA reads TGTGCCTGGAGCGTCCCGGGACTAGCGGGGGGGGTCCAGTACTTC.

The rearrangement joins TRBV18 to TRBJ2-7; no clear D gene. The V gene's germline CDR1 is KGHSH and CDR2 LQKENI. There are 14 residues in the CDR3. Trimming took 2 bases from V and 5 from J, leaving 13 bases between them. In DNA form, the CDR3 reads TGTGCCAGCTCACCAAGAACCGAACTCGACGAGCAGTACTTC. Translation gives CASSPRTELDEQYF.

This rearrangement joins TRBV4-1 to TRBJ2-7, with D tentatively TRBD1 (6 bases). Germline CDR1 MGHRA, CDR2 YSYEKL. This CDR3 is 14 amino acids long. Trimming removed 8 bases from V and 3 bases from J, with 17 bases in between. Written as DNA, the CDR3 is TGCGCCAGCGGCCCCGGGGACACCCGCTACGAGCAGTACTTC. Its translation: CASGPGDTRYEQYF.

This clone has just one count. The J gene is TRBJ1-1, the V gene TRBV30, with 7 bases fitting TRBD1. The CDR3 has 13 residues. The V gene's germline CDR1 is GTSNPN and CDR2 SVGIG (reference sequence). Trimming removed 8 bases from V and 6 bases from J; junction bases left unmatched: 12. CDR3 loop: CAGGSRGRSEAFF. CDR3 DNA: TGTGCCGGGGGGTCGAGGGGGCGTTCTGAAGCTTTCTTT.